These 2 T cell receptor beta chains came from one sample sequenced in a study of T cells in Graves' hyperthyroidism and ophthalmopathy. The TCR beta CDR3 regions underwent amplification using RNA transcripts as the source. Using the HTBI primer set, a first-round RT-PCR was run on the TCR CDR3. MiXCR was run by TCRdb on the multiplex PCR reads, yielding one entry per CDR3 protein. The table shows about 700,000 distinct CDR3 sequences, with over 40% occurring only once. Sequencing was performed on peripheral blood or thyroid tissue (not recorded which). The receptors shown here come from an adult man with Graves' disease, either hyperthyroidism or ophthalmopathy (not recorded which).

As regards this clonotype: The conserved closing phenylalanine or tryptophan is absent in this CDR3, likely reflecting a read error. The DNA is omitted, as the CDR3 cannot be located on it reliably, and the CDR3 follows TCRdb's listing. The rearrangement joins TRBV10-2 to TRBJ2-2; TRBD1, the D gene given by the table, was not confirmed from the DNA. The CDR3 is 15 residues long, ends included. CDR1 is WSHSY and CDR2 is SAAADI in the germline V gene. The CDR3 spells CASRQGIGEHRGAVV.

This clonotype was seen a handful of times. This chain joins TRBV9 and TRBJ1-5, with D unclear. Germline values: CDR1 SGDLS, CDR2 YYNGEE. This CDR3 comprises 14 residues. The V and J ends lost 5 bases and 5 bases respectively, with 14 bases between them. DNA for the CDR3: TGTGCCAGCAGTTTAATACGGTCGCATCAGCCCCAGCATTTT. Translation gives CASSLIRSHQPQHF.